This T cell receptor (beta chain) was profiled in a study of beta chain features in type 1 diabetes. The CDR3 has 16 residues. Trimming pared 3 bases from V and 6 bases from J, leaving 22 bases between. Looked up from germline, CDR1 is SGHRS and CDR2 is YFSETQ. Points from the study as a whole: PCR could preferentially amplify shorter templates, alike in patients and controls. Moderate yet significant TCRB CDR3 shortening was seen in Type 1 diabetes patients in all four CD4+ subsets.

Every isolated RNA sample was fully reverse transcribed, so sequencing captured expressed TCRB transcripts. The table came from immunoSEQ multiplex PCR; TCRdb's copy has only in-frame clones and leaves some out. Altogether roughly 50,000 clones are present, 35% to 55% being singletons, with the ten largest covering around 0.13%. This clone was counted a few times. Its antigen is still unknown. Sequenced input: stem cell memory CD4+ T cells from blood. This sequence was found in a man younger than 40 with type 1 diabetes. The chain is built from TRBV5-1 and TRBJ2-7; maybe TRBD2 (6 bases). In DNA, the CDR3 is TGCGCCAGCAGCTCAAACTACCAGGCGGGGTCGATCGAGCAGTACTTC. Protein sequence: CASSSNYQAGSIEQYF.